This TCR beta chain comes out of a study of cytomegalovirus exposure and HLA in healthy donors. Study results and limitations: In vitro, three CMV-associated chains proved specific for CMV antigens. Immune exposure information available was restricted to CMV serostatus.

This CDR3 has 16 residues. In germline, CDR1 is LNHNV, CDR2 YYDKDF (reference sequence). V was cut by 2 bases and J by 2 bases, with 14 bases left in between. Primers included in the PCR were 60 Vbeta and 13 Jbeta primers. Assay used: immunoSEQ multiplex PCR; TCRdb lists only in-frame clones, some missing. The table records 150,000 to 200,000 clones, roughly 80% of them present only once. Concerning this clone: Antigen specificity is unknown.

The sequence was collected from a woman aged 50 to 60 in good health and CMV-seronegative. Input material: PBMCs. J is TRBJ2-3 and V is TRBV15, with a tentative D call TRBD2 (6 bases). CDR3 in amino acids: CATSRLTGEPTDTQYF. DNA of the CDR3: TGTGCCACCAGCAGACTAACGGGGGAACCCACAGATACGCAGTATTTT. The complete variable domain, with remaining parts taken from reference TRBV15 and TRBJ2-3, reads DAMVIQNPRYQVTQFGKPVTLSCSQTLNHNVMYWYQQKSSQAPKLLFHYYDKDFNNEADTPDNFQSRRPNTSFCFLDIRSPGLGDTAMYLCATSRLTGEPTDTQYFGPGTRLTVL.